This TCR beta chain originates from a study of vaccination and CD4 T cells after COVID-19. Study-level background: Median draw time for post-COVID samples was 101 days post-diagnosis (range 35 to 161). The peptides that stimulated the cells were overlapping spike peptides from SARS-CoV-2, HCoV-NL63, HCoV-OC43 and HCoV-229E. Study-wide results and caveats: Convalescent patients gained a median approximately 89% of their reactive clones only post-vaccination.

The CDR3 totals 13 residues. V lost 6 bases, J lost 3 bases, and 11 bases lay in between. This clonotype was observed a few times. Its matching antigen is unknown. Cultured CD4+ T cell DNA underwent sequencing with the Oncomine TCR Beta short-read assay. TCRdb independently ran MiXCR on the PCR reads; one entry per CDR3 protein. The table has approximately 15,000 distinct CDR3 sequences, about 33% seen once. The treatment denotes: roughly 10-day PBMC culture with coronavirus spike peptide pools or control peptides (ViraFEST assay). Once peptide pools had expanded antigen-specific T cells, ViraFEST sequenced TCRs.

This clonotype was obtained from a human donor with COVID-19. Sequencing used cultured CD4+ T cells from blood. The chain has TRBV12-3 or TRBV12-4 and TRBJ1-2; D may be TRBD1 (6 bases). CDR3 sequence: CASSPQGDYGYTF. Here the CDR3 DNA reads TGTGCCAGCAGCCCACAGGGAGACTATGGCTACACCTTC.